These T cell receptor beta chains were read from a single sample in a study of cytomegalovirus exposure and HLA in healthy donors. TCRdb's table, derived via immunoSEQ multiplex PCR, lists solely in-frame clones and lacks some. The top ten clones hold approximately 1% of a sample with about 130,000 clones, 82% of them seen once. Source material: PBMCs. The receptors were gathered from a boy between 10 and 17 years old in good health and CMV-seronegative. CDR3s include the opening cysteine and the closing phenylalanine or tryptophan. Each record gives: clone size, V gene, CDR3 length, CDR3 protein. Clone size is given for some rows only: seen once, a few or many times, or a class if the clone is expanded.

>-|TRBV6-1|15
CASSEDGTGLGEQYF
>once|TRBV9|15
CASSVDLAGDYEQYF
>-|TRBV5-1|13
CASSLTGSYEQYF
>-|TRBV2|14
CASTERMTGDGYTF
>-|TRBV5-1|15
CASSLGGTGSYEQYF
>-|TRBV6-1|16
CASSVPGQGTNYGYTF
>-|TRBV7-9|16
CASSIAGGLNTGELFF
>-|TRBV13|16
CASSSGLAGGEYEQYF
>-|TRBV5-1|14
CASSQDRGAYEQYF
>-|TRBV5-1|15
CASSLGQGGREKLFF
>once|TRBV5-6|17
CASSLRETGGPNEKLFF
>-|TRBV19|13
CASTGVLNQPQHF
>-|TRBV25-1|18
CASSATSDRRRGNTEAFF
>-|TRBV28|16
CASSLWGTGDGQPQHF
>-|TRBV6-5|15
CASSYSRRGLGEQYF
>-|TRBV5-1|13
CASSSDQVLEQYF
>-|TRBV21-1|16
CASSKVRTQRGYEQYF
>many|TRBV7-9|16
CASSLGTSGSGDTQYF
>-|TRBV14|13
CASSQGLYNEQFF
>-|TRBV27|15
CASSLTTSGNDEQFF
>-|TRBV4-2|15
CASSQDPGTSYEQYF
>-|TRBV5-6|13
CASSLGLATEQYF
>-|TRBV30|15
CAWSVNLGRGDTQYF
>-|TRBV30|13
CAGRNGGSDEQFF
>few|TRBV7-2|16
CASSQRAGAGSDTQYF
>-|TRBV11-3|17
CASSLGNAGVGTGELFF
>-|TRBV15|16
CATSRDHIAPYYGYTF
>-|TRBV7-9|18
CASSSLPPGRRGPGELFF
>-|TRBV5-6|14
CASSLGGVAYEQYF
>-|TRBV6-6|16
CASSYRTGALNEKLFF
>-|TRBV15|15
CATSRDLTGVHEQYF
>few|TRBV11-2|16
CASSGLGESSGNTIYF
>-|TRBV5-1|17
CASSLTARSGSTAEQFF
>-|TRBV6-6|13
CASSYSHLDTQYF
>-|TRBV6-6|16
CASSYSYGGSSYEQYF
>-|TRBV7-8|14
CASSFGQANYGYTF
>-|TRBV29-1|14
CSVELQGDSYEQYF
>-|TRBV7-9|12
CASSPAAYGYTF
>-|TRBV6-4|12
CASSASGNEQFF
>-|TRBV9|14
CASSYGLGSTEAFF
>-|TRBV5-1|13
CASSPEGNYEQYF
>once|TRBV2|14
CARQGTSGTYEQYF
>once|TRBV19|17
CASSWALDRGGNQPQHF
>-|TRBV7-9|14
CASSLQGRNTEAFF
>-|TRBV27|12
CASRLRAGEQYF
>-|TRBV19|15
CASSIERNLAYGYTF
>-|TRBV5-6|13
CASSLVHPYEQYF
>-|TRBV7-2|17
CASSLFSRGQVSYEQYF
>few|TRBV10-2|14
CASSESGQGSEAFF
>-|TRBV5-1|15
CASSLVPSGTDTQYF
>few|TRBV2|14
CASRTSGSSTAQYF